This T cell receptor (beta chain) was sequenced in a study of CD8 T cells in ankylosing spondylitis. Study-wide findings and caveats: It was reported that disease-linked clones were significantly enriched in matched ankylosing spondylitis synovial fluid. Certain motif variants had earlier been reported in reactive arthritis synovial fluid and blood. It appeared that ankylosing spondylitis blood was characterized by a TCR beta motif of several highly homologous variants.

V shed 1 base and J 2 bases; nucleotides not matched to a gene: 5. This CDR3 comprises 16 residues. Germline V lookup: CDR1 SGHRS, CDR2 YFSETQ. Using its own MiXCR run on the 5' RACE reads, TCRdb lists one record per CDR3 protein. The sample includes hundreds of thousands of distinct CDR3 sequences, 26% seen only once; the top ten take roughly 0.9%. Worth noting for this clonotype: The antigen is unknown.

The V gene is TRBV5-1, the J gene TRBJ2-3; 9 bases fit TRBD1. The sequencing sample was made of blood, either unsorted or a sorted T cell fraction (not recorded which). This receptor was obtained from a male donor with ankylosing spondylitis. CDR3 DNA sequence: TGCGCCAGCAGCTTGACAGGGGGCCGTGACACAGATACGCAGTATTTT. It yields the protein CASSLTGGRDTDTQYF. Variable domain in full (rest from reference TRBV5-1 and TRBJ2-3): KAGVTQTPRYLIKTRGQQVTLSCSPISGHRSVSWYQQTPGQGLQFLFEYFSETQRNKGNFPGRFSGRQFSNSRSEMNVSTLELGDSALYLCASSLTGGRDTDTQYFGPGTRLTVL.